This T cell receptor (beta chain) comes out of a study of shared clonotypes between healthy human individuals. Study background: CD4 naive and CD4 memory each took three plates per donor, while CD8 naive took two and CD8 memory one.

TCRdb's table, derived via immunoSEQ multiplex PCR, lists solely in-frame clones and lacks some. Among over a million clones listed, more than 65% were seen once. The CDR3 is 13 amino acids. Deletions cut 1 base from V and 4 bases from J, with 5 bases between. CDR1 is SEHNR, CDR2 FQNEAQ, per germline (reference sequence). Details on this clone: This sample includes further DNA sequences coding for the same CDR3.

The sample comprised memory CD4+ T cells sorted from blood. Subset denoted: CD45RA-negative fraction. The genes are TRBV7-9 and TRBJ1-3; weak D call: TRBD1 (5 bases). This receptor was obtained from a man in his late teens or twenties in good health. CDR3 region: CASSLGQGNTIYF. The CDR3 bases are TGTGCCAGCAGCTTAGGACAGGGAAACACCATATATTTT.